This T cell receptor beta chain was retrieved from a study of cytomegalovirus exposure and HLA in healthy donors. 13 Jbeta primers and 60 Vbeta primers were used for the PCR. Here immunoSEQ multiplex PCR was the method, and the copy in TCRdb shows in-frame clones only, minus some. Of around 130,000 clones listed, around 70% were seen once; the top ten hold approximately 2.6%. Trimming took 7 bases from V and 4 from J, leaving 16 bases between them. This CDR3 is built from 14 residues. The germline CDR1 and CDR2 sequences are SGHVS and FQNEAQ. J is TRBJ1-2 and V is TRBV7-8; D perhaps matches TRBD1 (6 bases). The TCR originated in an older woman in good health and CMV-seropositive. The material sequenced was PBMCs. The CDR3 coding sequence is TGTGCCAGCACCCTTAAGGACAGTTTCTATGGCTACACCTTC. Residues: CASTLKDSFYGYTF.